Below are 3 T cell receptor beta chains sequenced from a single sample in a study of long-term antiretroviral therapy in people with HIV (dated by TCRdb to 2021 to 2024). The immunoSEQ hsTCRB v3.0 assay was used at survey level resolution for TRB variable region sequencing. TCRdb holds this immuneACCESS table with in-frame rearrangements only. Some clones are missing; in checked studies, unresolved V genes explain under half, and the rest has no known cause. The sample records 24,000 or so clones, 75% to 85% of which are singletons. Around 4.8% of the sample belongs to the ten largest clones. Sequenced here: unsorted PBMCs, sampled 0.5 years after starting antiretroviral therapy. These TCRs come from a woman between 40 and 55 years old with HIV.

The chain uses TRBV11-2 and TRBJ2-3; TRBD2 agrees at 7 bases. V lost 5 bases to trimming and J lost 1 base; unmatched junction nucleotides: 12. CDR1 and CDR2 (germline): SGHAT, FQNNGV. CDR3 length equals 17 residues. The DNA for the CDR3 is TGTGCCAGCAGCCCCCCAGCCAGGACTAGTGGCACAGATACGCAGTATTTT. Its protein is CASSPPARTSGTDTQYF.

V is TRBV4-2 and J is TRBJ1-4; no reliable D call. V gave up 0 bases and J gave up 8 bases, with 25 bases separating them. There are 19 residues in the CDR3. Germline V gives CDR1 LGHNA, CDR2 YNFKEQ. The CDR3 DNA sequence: TGTGCCAGCAGCCAAGATGACCCCGTACTGGGAACGATGGAAGAAAAACTGTTTTTT. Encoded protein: CASSQDDPVLGTMEEKLFF.

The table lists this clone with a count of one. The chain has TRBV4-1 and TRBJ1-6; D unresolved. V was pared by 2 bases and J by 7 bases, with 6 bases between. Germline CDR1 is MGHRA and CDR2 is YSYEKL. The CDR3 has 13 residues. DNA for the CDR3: TGCGCCAGCAGCCAAAATCCCAATTCACCCCTCCACTTT. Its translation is CASSQNPNSPLHF.